This entry is about one T cell receptor (beta chain). Its antigen is not yet known. An end of the junction does not agree with germline; a read error may underlie this. This record belongs to a study of cytomegalovirus exposure and HLA in healthy donors (dated 2017 in TCRdb). For context, the study as a whole: According to a later analysis, the roughly 130 validation repertoires were produced on the same platform as the 666 repertoires of the first cohort. The aim of the study was to test whether cataloging public T cell receptors could identify signatures of past pathogen exposure. A separate validation cohort of 100 to 150 different subjects was used in addition to the approximately 640-subject first cohort. The study combined high-throughput TCR immunosequencing, statistical association of individual TCRs with disease status, and machine learning to predict cytomegalovirus infection status. Beyond this particular receptor, the publication reports: The validation cohort had no HLA typing available for a later analysis, so co-occurrence within that cohort was assessed over all 130 or so repertoires. It was suggested by the authors that the approach could potentially be generalized to other disease states and immunological phenotypes. The study gave a list of about 150 TCR beta chains associated with cytomegalovirus. Across donors, most TCR sequences were observed very rarely, whereas some public TCRs were present in many individuals. Subsequent analysis determined that TCRs grouped into clusters in the first cohort also showed a tendency toward co-occurrence across the 90 to 150 validation repertoires, and roughly 94% of cluster scores exceeded 0. In vitro tests confirmed that a few of the cytomegalovirus-associated TCR beta chains recognize cytomegalovirus antigens. In both the original and validation cohorts, the classifier was reported to diagnose cytomegalovirus status with high specificity and sensitivity.

CDR1 and CDR2 (SGHTA, FQGTGA) derive from the germline V gene. From the cysteine through the phenylalanine, the CDR3 covers 15 amino acids. Of all the DNA, just the CDR3 is kept, 45 bases in frame from base 1. Receptors were amplified or captured by the immunoSEQ multiplex PCR assay. Per the authors' processing: To diagnose cytomegalovirus status from the catalog of TCR beta chain sequences, a statistical classification framework was built. This immuneACCESS table, as held by TCRdb, lists in-frame sequences with V and J called but not all clones. Of the missing ones, under half trace to an unresolved V gene in checked studies; the others have no known cause. V and J calls and clone size are those listed in that table; D and trimming were worked out from the DNA. In all, the sample holds 130,000 to 150,000 clones, and 70% to 90% of those were seen once. The top ten clonotypes cover approximately 8.5% of the sample.

The donors belonged to the validation cohort of 90 to 150 subjects, which was separate from the roughly 700-subject first cohort. The rearrangement joined TRBV7-3 to TRBJ1-6, with a weak D call of TRBD1 (5 bases match). The TCR originated in a woman younger than 35 in good health and CMV-seropositive. Sequenced: PBMCs. The DNA sequence follows: TGTGCCAGCAGGTTAACAGGTGCGGAGAATTCACCCCTCCACTTT. Protein translation: CASRLTGAENSPLHF.